Presented here are 32 T cell receptor beta chains from one specimen sequenced in a study of cytomegalovirus exposure and HLA in healthy donors. The PCR ran on 60 Vbeta and 13 Jbeta primers. Profiled with immunoSEQ multiplex PCR; TCRdb holds only in-frame clones, not every one. The profile shows roughly 93,000 clones, less than 85% of them singletons. Sequencing was done on a sample of PBMCs. Receptors were obtained from a male donor in good health and CMV-seronegative.

This clone was detected a few times. The chain is built from TRBV10-1 and TRBJ1-2; D remains unclear. Germline V gene lookup returns CDR1 WNHNN and CDR2 SYGVQD (reference sequence). Deletions cut 11 bases from V and 1 base from J, with 8 bases between. The CDR3 consists of 11 residues. The CDR3 DNA reads TGCGCCCCTCCGTTTAACTATGGCTACACCTTC. Encoded protein: CAPPFNYGYTF.

The V call is TRBV30, the J call TRBJ2-7, with D perhaps matching TRBD2 (5 bases). From germline, CDR1 is GTSNPN and CDR2 SVGIG (reference sequence). Trimming cost V 3 bases and J 6 bases, with 15 bases left between them. The CDR3 has 13 residues. CDR3 DNA sequence: TGTGCCTGGAGCCCAGGCGGGCTGGGCGAGCAGTACTTC. Translated, it gives CAWSPGGLGEQYF.

This clone was seen only once. J is TRBJ2-7 and V is TRBV7-8; tentatively, D is TRBD1 (6 bases). There are 13 residues in the CDR3. Germline CDR1 and CDR2: SGHVS and FQNEAQ. The ends were cut back, 4 bases at V and 4 bases at J, with 11 bases in the middle. DNA for the CDR3: TGTGCCAGCAGCTCAGGGGTCGCTTACGAGCAGTACTTC. Its translation: CASSSGVAYEQYF.

This chain connects TRBV7-9 to TRBJ2-3; 7 bases line up with TRBD2. The CDR3 is 17 amino acids. Germline V CDR1 and CDR2: SEHNR, FQNEAQ (reference sequence). The V and J ends lost 3 bases and 2 bases, in that order; junction bases with no gene match: 11. CDR3 region: CASSFEAQREDTDTQYF. CDR3 sequence (DNA): TGTGCCAGCAGCTTCGAGGCCCAGCGGGAAGACACAGATACGCAGTATTTT.

The rearrangement joins TRBV9 to TRBJ2-2, with TRBD1 matching over 8 bases. Germline V gene lookup returns CDR1 SGDLS and CDR2 YYNGEE. Trimming cost V 3 bases and J 5 bases; bases outside gene matches: 9. This CDR3 has 16 amino acids. The CDR3 DNA follows: TGTGCCAGCAGCGGAAGACAGGGGATTCCTACCGGGGAGCTGTTTTTT. Translation: CASSGRQGIPTGELFF.

A remark on this clone: The junction and the germline gene differ at one end; a read error may be behind it. This sequence joins TRBV19 and TRBJ2-7; 8 nucleotides align to TRBD1. This CDR3 spans 11 amino acids. Germline loops: CDR1 LNHDA, CDR2 SQIVND (reference sequence). CDR3 loop: CASSTPGQATF. In nucleotides, the CDR3 is TGTGCCAGTAGTACGCCGGGACAGGCGACCTTC.

The CDR3 loop is CASFWSSVRGSSNQPQHF. CDR3 DNA sequence: TGTGCCAGCTTCTGGTCATCCGTCAGGGGCTCTAGCAATCAGCCCCAGCATTTT. The chain carries TRBV28 and TRBJ1-5; the D gene is possibly TRBD1 (6 bases). The V end lost 8 bases, the J end lost 0 bases, and 23 bases lay between the germline ends. Germline CDR1 MDHEN, CDR2 SYDVKM. The CDR3 covers 18 residues.

The V gene is TRBV5-1, the J gene TRBJ1-1; no firm D call. V dropped 4 bases and J dropped 0 bases, with 19 bases sitting between them. This CDR3 is built from 17 residues. In germline, CDR1 is SGHRS, CDR2 YFSETQ. The CDR3, as DNA: TGCGCCAGCAGCCCCGGACCGACTAGGTTGATGAACACTGAAGCTTTCTTT. It specifies CASSPGPTRLMNTEAFF.

J is TRBJ2-3 and V is TRBV2, with TRBD1 as a possible D gene (5 bases). Germline CDR1 reads SNHLY; CDR2 reads FYNNEI. The germline V and J ends were trimmed by 7 bases and 1 base, with 12 bases remaining between them. The CDR3 has 14 residues. The CDR3 nucleotides are TGTGCCAGCACATCAGGGATGGGCACAGATACGCAGTATTTT. Residues: CASTSGMGTDTQYF.

The chain uses TRBV29-1 and TRBJ2-5; D is possibly TRBD2 (5 bases). The CDR3 is 12 residues long. The germline V gene encodes CDR1 SQVTM and CDR2 ANQGSEA. Trimming removed 4 bases at V and 5 bases at J, with 11 bases between. CDR3 in amino acids: CSVGRSGETQYF. CDR3 nucleotide sequence: TGCAGCGTTGGGAGGTCGGGGGAGACCCAGTACTTC. Using reference TRBV29-1 and TRBJ2-5 for the parts outside the CDR3, the full variable domain is SAVISQKPSRDICQRGTSLTIQCQVDSQVTMMFWYRQQPGQSLTLIATANQGSEATYESGFVIDKFPISRPNLTFSTLTVSNMSPEDSSIYLCSVGRSGETQYFGPGTRLLVL.

The rearrangement links TRBV11-2 to TRBJ2-2; the D is unclear. Germline V gene lookup returns CDR1 SGHAT and CDR2 FQNNGV. V was clipped by 6 bases and J by 9 bases, with 5 bases between them. The CDR3 runs 10 residues. The CDR3 DNA reads as TGTGCCAGCAGTAGTTGGGAGCTGTTTTTT. Its protein product is CASSSWELFF.

This chain joins TRBV6-5 and TRBJ1-1, with a possible D match to TRBD1 (6 bases). Germline V gene data show CDR1 as MNHEY and CDR2 as SVGAGI. Trimming removed 6 bases from V and 6 bases from J, with 17 bases in between. The CDR3 consists of 14 residues. In DNA form, the CDR3 reads TGTGCCAGCAGCCTCCAGGGGCGCGGATCTGAAGCTTTCTTT. Translated: CASSLQGRGSEAFF.

The chain recombines TRBV27 with TRBJ2-1, with D perhaps matching TRBD2 (6 bases). Trimming stripped 2 bases from V and 8 bases from J, with 7 bases between. The length of the CDR3 is 12 residues. Germline CDR1 MNHEY, CDR2 SMNVEV (reference sequence). The CDR3 coding sequence is TGTGCCAGCAGTTTACGGGGGTATGAGCAGTTCTTC. This gives the protein CASSLRGYEQFF.

This clone has only a few counts. The chain employs TRBV2 and TRBJ1-4; the D is unclear. CDR1 SNHLY and CDR2 FYNNEI come from the germline V gene. The V end lost 8 bases, the J end lost 1 base, and 8 bases lay between the germline ends. The CDR3 extends over 13 amino acids. CDR3 protein: CASGSITNEKLFF. For the CDR3, the DNA is TGTGCCAGCGGGAGCATAACTAATGAAAAACTGTTTTTT.

V gene TRBV20-1 combines with J gene TRBJ2-7; possibly TRBD1 for D (5 bases). Germline V lookup: CDR1 DFQATT, CDR2 SNEGSKA (reference sequence). The germline V and J ends were trimmed by 1 base and 12 bases, with 13 bases remaining between them. CDR3 size: 11 residues. CDR3 bases: TGCAGTGCTAGAGTAGGGGATAAGGGGTACTTC. Protein: CSARVGDKGYF.

J is TRBJ1-2 and V is TRBV4-2; weak D call: TRBD1 (5 bases). V lost 0 bases, J lost 5 bases, and 13 bases lay in between. The CDR3 runs to 15 residues. Per germline, CDR1 LGHNA and CDR2 YNFKEQ. The CDR3: CASSQDRGTDYGYTF. DNA for the CDR3: TGTGCCAGCAGCCAAGATCGGGGGACTGATTATGGCTACACCTTC.

This clone has just a few counts. The chain employs TRBV18 and TRBJ2-7, with 14 bases matching TRBD2. CDR3 length: 15 residues. Germline assignment: CDR1 KGHSH and CDR2 LQKENI. V dropped 4 bases and J dropped 4; count of bases not matched to a gene: 3. The CDR3 loop is CASSQGLAGGYEQYF. DNA of the CDR3: TGTGCCAGCTCACAAGGACTAGCGGGAGGATACGAGCAGTACTTC.

The gene calls are TRBV6-5 and TRBJ1-4, with 11 bases matching TRBD1. This CDR3 has 15 residues. The V and J ends lost 6 bases and 2 bases, in that order; junction bases with no gene match: 2. Germline loops: CDR1 MNHEY, CDR2 SVGAGI. CDR3 residues: CASSGQGATNEKLFF. The DNA for the CDR3 is TGTGCCAGCAGCGGACAGGGGGCTACTAATGAAAAACTGTTTTTT.

V usage is TRBV6-5 and J usage is TRBJ2-5; 7 bases are shared with TRBD2. V lost 6 bases to trimming and J lost 4 bases; unmatched junction nucleotides: 11. CDR3 length: 15 amino acids. In germline, CDR1 is MNHEY, CDR2 SVGAGI. CDR3 nucleotide sequence: TGTGCCAGCAGACCGTGGACTAGGGATCGAGAGACCCAGTACTTC. It codes for CASRPWTRDRETQYF.

V and J are TRBV9 and TRBJ2-1; D perhaps matches TRBD2 (7 bases). Germline values: CDR1 SGDLS, CDR2 YYNGEE. V was trimmed by 0 bases and J by 0 bases, leaving 10 bases between them. CDR3 length: 16 amino acids. The CDR3 region is CASSVAGGLSYNEQFF. The CDR3 bases are TGTGCCAGCAGCGTAGCGGGGGGCCTCTCCTACAATGAGCAGTTCTTC.

The chain combines TRBV9 with TRBJ2-7; D gene ambiguous. The CDR3 contains 15 residues. The germline gives CDR1 SGDLS, CDR2 YYNGEE. V lost 0 bases and J 2 bases, leaving 12 bases between the germline ends. CDR3 sequence (DNA): TGTGCCAGCAGCGTAGACCCCAGTGTAACCTACGAGCAGTACTTC. It encodes CASSVDPSVTYEQYF.

This rearrangement joins TRBV13 to TRBJ1-2; weak D call: TRBD1 (6 bases). The CDR3 totals 14 residues. The germline CDR1 and CDR2 sequences are PRHDT and FYEKMQ (reference sequence). V lost 3 bases, J lost 3 bases, and 11 bases lay in between. The CDR3 here is CASSLNRVDYGYTF. The CDR3 nucleotides read TGTGCCAGCAGCTTGAACAGGGTTGACTATGGCTACACCTTC.

The chain couples TRBV6-6 to TRBJ2-7, with TRBD1 as a possible D gene (5 bases). There are 13 residues in the CDR3. The V gene's germline CDR1 is MNHNY and CDR2 SVGAGI (reference sequence). The V end lost 1 base, the J end lost 3 bases, and 7 bases lay between the germline ends. The CDR3 loop reads CASSYLDNYEQYF. As DNA, the CDR3 is TGTGCCAGCAGTTACTTGGACAACTACGAGCAGTACTTC.

This clone appeared a few times. The sample carries other DNA sequences with the same CDR3. The chain carries TRBV7-2 and TRBJ2-1; 12 bases agree with TRBD2. The ends lost 2 bases at V and 9 bases at J; junction bases unmatched: 14. Germline V gene sequence: CDR1 SGHTA, CDR2 FQGNSA. The CDR3 has 18 residues. In nucleotides, the CDR3 is TGTGCCAGCAGCTTATCTCCTAGCGGGAGGGTAGGAGCCGTTGAGCAGTTCTTC. Amino acid sequence: CASSLSPSGRVGAVEQFF.

The table lists this clone with a count of one. The chain has TRBV7-8 and TRBJ1-4, with 8 bases lining up with TRBD1. CDR1 SGHVS and CDR2 FQNEAQ come from the germline V gene. V gave up 3 bases and J gave up 6 bases; unmatched junction bases: 9. The CDR3 consists of 16 residues. Here the CDR3 reads CASSFLQGAIHEKLFF. Here the CDR3 DNA reads TGTGCCAGCAGCTTTCTGCAGGGGGCAATTCATGAAAAACTGTTTTTT.

The chain uses TRBV19 and TRBJ1-3, with D maybe TRBD1 (5 bases). CDR1 LNHDA and CDR2 SQIVND come from the germline V gene (reference sequence). This CDR3 spans 14 amino acids. V lost 3 bases to trimming and J lost 4 bases, with 10 bases between them. CDR3 protein: CASSISGAGNTIYF. CDR3 bases: TGTGCCAGTAGTATTTCTGGGGCCGGAAACACCATATATTTT.

The chain joins TRBV5-1 to TRBJ1-2; no clear D gene. V was cut by 0 bases and J by 4 bases, with 10 bases left in between. In germline, CDR1 is SGHRS, CDR2 YFSETQ. The length of the CDR3 is 14 residues. This CDR3 reads CASSLESRSYGYTF. The CDR3 coding sequence is TGCGCCAGCAGCTTGGAATCCCGTTCCTATGGCTACACCTTC.

This clone has more than one count but fewer than ten. The rearrangement uses TRBV28 and TRBJ2-2; a possible D gene is TRBD1 (7 bases). This CDR3 has 16 residues. Looked up from germline, CDR1 is MDHEN and CDR2 is SYDVKM. V lost 6 bases and J lost 4, with 18 bases in between. CDR3 sequence reads: CASREGGGGGTGELFF. The CDR3 region has the DNA TGTGCCAGCAGGGAAGGAGGGGGCGGTGGCACCGGGGAGCTGTTTTTT. Filled out from reference TRBV28 and TRBJ2-2, the complete variable domain reads DVKVTQSSRYLVKRTGEKVFLECVQDMDHENMFWYRQDPGLGLRLIYFSYDVKMKEKGDIPEGYSVSREKKERFSLILESASTNQTSMYLCASREGGGGGTGELFFGEGSRLTVL.

V gene TRBV28 combines with J gene TRBJ2-7; 10 nucleotides match TRBD2. V was pared by 5 bases and J by 3 bases, with 19 bases of the junction left unmatched. The CDR3 sequence is 19 residues long. Germline V gene data show CDR1 as MDHEN and CDR2 as SYDVKM. The DNA of the CDR3 is TGTGCCAGCAGTCTCCAAACCGTAACCTCTAGCGGGAGCCACTACGAGCAGTACTTC. Its translation: CASSLQTVTSSGSHYEQYF.

This clone was found a few times. The genes are TRBV6-5 and TRBJ2-1; 7 bases are a match to TRBD1. V was clipped by 6 bases and J by 9 bases; unmatched bases: 5. The CDR3 totals 12 residues. The germline V gene has CDR1 MNHEY and CDR2 SVGAGI. CDR3: CASSFAGGEQFF. The DNA of the CDR3 is TGTGCCAGCAGCTTCGCAGGGGGTGAGCAGTTCTTC.

Only a few counts were recorded for this clone. Other nucleotide sequences from this sample produce the same CDR3. This rearrangement joins TRBV4-3 to TRBJ2-7; 8 bases line up with TRBD1. From germline, CDR1 is LGHNA and CDR2 YSLEER. The CDR3 extends over 18 amino acids. After removal of 0 bases from V and 2 bases from J, the junction contained 12 bases not matched to a gene. The CDR3, as DNA: TGCGCCAGCAGCCAAGATTCGAAAAGGACAGGGAACCCCTACGAGCAGTACTTC. This codes for CASSQDSKRTGNPYEQYF.

The J gene is TRBJ2-1, the V gene TRBV7-3; D is possibly TRBD1 (5 bases). Between the trimmed V and J ends, which lost 8 bases and 3 bases, there was a span of 14 bases. The CDR3 is 14 amino acids. From germline, CDR1 is SGHTA and CDR2 FQGTGA. The CDR3 sequence: CASAIDSNYNEQFF. CDR3 nucleotides: TGTGCCAGCGCGATAGACAGCAACTACAATGAGCAGTTCTTC.